The present TCR beta chain was sequenced within a study of monozygotic twins with cystic fibrosis. Trimming cost V 1 base and J 7 bases; bases outside gene matches: 17. The CDR3 covers 18 residues. Germline V gives CDR1 KGHSH, CDR2 LQKENI. This table comes from immunoSEQ multiplex PCR, and its TCRdb copy is limited to in-frame clones, with some not included. The sample yields about 16,000 clones, around 96% seen once. Sequenced sample: blood. The chain carries TRBV18 and TRBJ2-7; 9 nucleotides align to TRBD2. The receptor's source is a girl aged 2 to 9 with cystic fibrosis. The CDR3 DNA sequence: TGTGCCAGCTCACCACTTAAGAGCCCGCGGGGGGGCCTGGAGGAGCAGTACTTC. Amino acid sequence: CASSPLKSPRGGLEEQYF.